The TCR beta chain described here comes from a study of long-term antiretroviral therapy in people with HIV. Study-wide points: The study found narrower CDR3 length ranges in HIV repertoires than in controls.

CDR1 is SNHLY, CDR2 FYNNEI, per germline. The CDR3 covers 15 residues. V was cut by 7 bases and J by 8 bases, with 20 bases left in between. The libraries were made with immunoSEQ v3.0 at survey level. In sequencing, roughly 35,000-55,000 T-cell genomes per sample were targeted. Using immunoSEQ multiplex PCR, the repertoire was profiled, and TCRdb retains in-frame clones only, with some absent. The sample has just under 20,000 clones; roughly 89% are singletons. With respect to this clone: Its antigen is unknown.

This specimen was unsorted PBMCs, taken 2.1 years after starting antiretroviral therapy. The chain combines TRBV2 with TRBJ1-4; D is undetermined. The sequence was collected from a man younger than 35 with HIV. The CDR3 nucleotides read TGTGCCAGCACTACGGGAGGGCCCACCGGCGAAAAACTGTTTTTT. It codes for CASTTGGPTGEKLFF.